This T cell receptor (beta chain) was sequenced in a study of blood T cell repertoires in COVID-19. Across the whole study: Samples came from the United States, Italy and Spain, spanning acute and convalescent COVID-19. From T cells, B-cell-depleted T cells, or PBMCs came the material, which was cDNA or gDNA.

Source study methods: The authors estimated nucleated cell counts from reference gene primer amplification. Measured with immunoSEQ multiplex PCR; TCRdb has only the in-frame clones, and not every one. V, J and clone size reflect that table, while D and trimming were determined from the DNA. This table holds under 30,000 clones, 80% to 90% found once. The CDR3 spans 11 residues. Trimming cost V 3 bases and J 9 bases, with 6 bases left between them. The sample was peripheral blood. J is TRBJ1-5 and V is TRBV12-3 or TRBV12-4; no clear D. The sequence was obtained from a man older than 75 with acute or convalescent COVID-19. The CDR3 sequence: CASSLRGPQHF. Here the CDR3 DNA reads TGTGCCAGCAGTTTGCGGGGGCCCCAGCATTTT.